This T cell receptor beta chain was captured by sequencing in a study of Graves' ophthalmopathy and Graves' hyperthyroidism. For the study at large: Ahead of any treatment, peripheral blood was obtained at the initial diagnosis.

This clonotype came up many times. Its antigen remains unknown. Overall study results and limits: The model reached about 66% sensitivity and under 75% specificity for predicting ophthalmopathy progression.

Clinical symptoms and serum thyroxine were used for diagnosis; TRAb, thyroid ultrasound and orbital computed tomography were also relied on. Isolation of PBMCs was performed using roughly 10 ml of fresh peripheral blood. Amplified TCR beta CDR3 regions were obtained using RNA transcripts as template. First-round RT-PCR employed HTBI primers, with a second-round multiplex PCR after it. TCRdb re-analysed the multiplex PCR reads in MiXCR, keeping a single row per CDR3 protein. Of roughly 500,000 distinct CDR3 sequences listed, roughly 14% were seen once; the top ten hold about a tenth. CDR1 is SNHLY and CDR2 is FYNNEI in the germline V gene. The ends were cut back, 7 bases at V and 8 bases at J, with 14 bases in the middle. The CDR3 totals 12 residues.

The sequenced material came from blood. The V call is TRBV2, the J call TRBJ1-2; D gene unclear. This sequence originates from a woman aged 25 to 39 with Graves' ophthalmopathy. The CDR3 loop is CASIKPLRGYTF. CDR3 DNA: TGTGCCAGCATTAAGCCCTTGAGGGGCTACACCTTC.